A selection of T cell receptor beta chains follows, all from one sample in a study of beta chain features in type 1 diabetes. Measured with immunoSEQ multiplex PCR; TCRdb has only the in-frame clones, and not every one. Of a few hundred thousand clones listed, about a sixth are singletons. Sequencing was carried out using naive CD4+ T cells from blood. The receptor set was obtained from a man in his thirties or forties with type 1 diabetes. CDR3s include the opening cysteine and the closing phenylalanine or tryptophan. The D gene is left open where the match is weak. Not every row has a clone size; where given, it reads once, few, many or a size class.

>NA|TRBD2|TRBV18|TRBJ2-7
TGTGCCAGCTCACTACTAGCGGGAGGGCCGTACGAGCAGTACTTC
CASSLLAGGPYEQYF
>few|NA|TRBV9|TRBJ2-3
TGTGCCAGCAGCGTTAATCACGGGATGAGCACAGATACGCAGTATTTT
CASSVNHGMSTDTQYF
>few|TRBD1|TRBV15|TRBJ2-3
TGTGCCACCAGCAGAGACTACGACAGGGATGGGAAAGATACGCAGTATTTT
CATSRDYDRDGKDTQYF
>NA|NA|TRBV25-1|TRBJ2-3
TGTGCCAGCAGTGAATTATTGCCTCCTGACAGGGATACGCAGTATTTT
CASSELLPPDRDTQYF
>NA|NA|TRBV29-1|TRBJ1-3
TGCAGCGTTGAGACGGGAAACACCATATATTTT
CSVETGNTIYF
>NA|TRBD2|TRBV14|TRBJ2-7
TGTGCCAGCAGAGGCCTAGCGGAATTCCACTACGAGCAGTACTTC
CASRGLAEFHYEQYF
>few|TRBD1|TRBV7-3|TRBJ2-7
TGTGCCAGCAGTCCTTCCGGGACAGTACCCTACGAGCAGTACTTC
CASSPSGTVPYEQYF
>NA|NA|TRBV11-2|TRBJ2-2
TGTGCCAGCAGCTTAAGGCGGACGAACACCGGGGAGCTGTTTTTT
CASSLRRTNTGELFF
>few|NA|TRBV29-1|TRBJ1-1
TGCAGCGTACGGCTGCGACAGGTAGCTGAAGCTTTCTTT
CSVRLRQVAEAFF
>NA|NA|TRBV7-9|TRBJ2-4
TGTGCCAGCACGGGGTTAAAGGGTGGAAACATTCAGTACTTC
CASTGLKGGNIQYF
>few|NA|TRBV10-3|TRBJ2-2
TGTGCCATCCAGATGGGGACCGGGGAGCTGTTTTTT
CAIQMGTGELFF
>few|NA|TRBV7-8|TRBJ2-6
TGTGCCAGCAGCCCCGCGGGGAGGTCTGGGGCCAACGTCCTGACTTTC
CASSPAGRSGANVLTF
>NA|TRBD2|TRBV4-3|TRBJ2-4
TGCGCCAGCAGCCCAGCGGGAGAGAGTCAAGCCAAAAACATTCAGTACTTC
CASSPAGESQAKNIQYF
>few|TRBD2|TRBV27|TRBJ2-4
TGTGCCAGCAGTTTATCGCCGCTAGCGGGGCAAAACATTCAGTACTTC
CASSLSPLAGQNIQYF
>few|NA|TRBV29-1|TRBJ1-5
TGCAGCGCTGGGCAGGGCGGAGGCAGCAATCAGCCCCAGCATTTT
CSAGQGGGSNQPQHF
>NA|NA|TRBV29-1|TRBJ1-5
TGCAGCGTTGCCGCGAGGGTTGATCAGCCCCAGCATTTT
CSVAARVDQPQHF
>few|TRBD1|TRBV30|TRBJ2-2
TGTGCCTGGAAAACAGGGGGGACCGGGGAGCTGTTTTTT
CAWKTGGTGELFF
>few|NA|TRBV29-1|TRBJ2-7
TGCAGCGGTGTAGAGGACCGCTACGAGCAGTACTTC
CSGVEDRYEQYF
>few|NA|TRBV2|TRBJ1-5
TGTGCCAGCAGTGCGTCTGGGGCAGATAGGGGTCAGCCCCAGCATTTT
CASSASGADRGQPQHF
>few|NA|TRBV7-9|TRBJ2-1
TGTGCCAGCAGCTTAGTGGGCTTGGAACAGTTCTTC
CASSLVGLEQFF
>NA|NA|TRBV25-1|TRBJ2-7
TGTGCCAGCAGCTATGACAGCTACGAGCAGTACTTC
CASSYDSYEQYF
>few|NA|TRBV7-9|TRBJ2-7
TGTGCCAGCAGCTTATTCCCAGGCGGCGAGCAGTACTTC
CASSLFPGGEQYF
>NA|NA|TRBV1|TRBJ2-5
TGCACCAGCAGCCAAAATGCCCCGGGAGGAACTCAAGAGACCCAGTACTTC
CTSSQNAPGGTQETQYF
>few|NA|TRBV9|TRBJ1-1
TGTGCCAGCAGCGCTACATCGACAGGCGAAGCTTTCTTT
CASSATSTGEAFF
>NA|NA|TRBV7-6|TRBJ2-1
TGTGCCAGCAGCTTGTTACGCGAGGGTGCCAATGAGCAGTTCTTC
CASSLLREGANEQFF
>few|TRBD1|TRBV25-1|TRBJ1-3
TGTGCCAGCAGTGTGACAGGGGCTGGAAACACCATATATTTT
CASSVTGAGNTIYF
>NA|NA|TRBV29-1|TRBJ2-7
TGCAGCGGGACCGCAGGCCAGCCCTACGAGCAGTACTTC
CSGTAGQPYEQYF
>few|NA|TRBV30|TRBJ1-4
TGTGCCTGGAGTCCCCATACAACAGGGGAAAAACTGTTTTTT
CAWSPHTTGEKLFF
>NA|TRBD1|TRBV7-9|TRBJ2-5
TGTGCCAGCAGCTCCGGCCGAGGGACAGAGATAGAGACCCAGTACTTC
CASSSGRGTEIETQYF
>few|TRBD1|TRBV30|TRBJ1-2
TGTGCCTGGAAAAGACAGGGAGGATTTGGCTACACCTTC
CAWKRQGGFGYTF
>few|TRBD2|TRBV29-1|TRBJ2-1
TGCAGCACCTTTGTCGGGACTAGGGGGAATGAGCAGTTCTTC
CSTFVGTRGNEQFF
>few|NA|TRBV10-3|TRBJ2-7
TGTGCCATCAGTGGGGACGAAGGCTACGAGCAGTACTTC
CAISGDEGYEQYF
>few|NA|TRBV29-1|TRBJ2-3
TGCAGCGTGACCGTGGCTGTTTCTAGCACAGATACGCAGTATTTT
CSVTVAVSSTDTQYF
>NA|TRBD1|TRBV10-3|TRBJ1-1
TGTGCCATCAGTGACCCGACAGGGAGGAACACTGAAGCTTTCTTT
CAISDPTGRNTEAFF
>NA|TRBD2|TRBV7-9|TRBJ2-5
TGTGCCAGCAGCCCTCGACTAGCGGGATCCCAAGAGACCCAGTACTTC
CASSPRLAGSQETQYF
>NA|TRBD2|TRBV6-1|TRBJ2-1
TGTGCCAGCAGTGAATATAATTCCGACCTAGCGGGTTATGAGCAGTTCTTC
CASSEYNSDLAGYEQFF
>few|NA|TRBV9|TRBJ2-1
TGTGCCAGCAGTCCACTGCCGGCGGTTACCTACAATGAGCAGTTCTTC
CASSPLPAVTYNEQFF
>NA|NA|TRBV6-5|TRBJ2-7
TGTGCCAGCAGTCGCGGATACTACGAGCAGTACTTC
CASSRGYYEQYF
>NA|TRBD1|TRBV25-1|TRBJ2-1
TGTGCCAGCAGTGAATTCTCCGGGACAGGGGCAAATGAGCAGTTCTTC
CASSEFSGTGANEQFF
>few|NA|TRBV13|TRBJ1-4
TGTGCCAGCAGCTACGGGACGGTAAATGAAAAACTGTTTTTT
CASSYGTVNEKLFF
>NA|TRBD2|TRBV7-8|TRBJ2-5
TGTGCCAGCAGCCCACGATTGAGTAGCGGGAGTAGAAAGACCCAGTACTTC
CASSPRLSSGSRKTQYF
>few|NA|TRBV10-3|TRBJ2-1
TGTGCCATCAGCCAGAACAATGAGCAGTTCTTC
CAISQNNEQFF
>few|NA|TRBV25-1|TRBJ1-2
TGTGCCAGCAGCGCAGGCGGCTATGGCTACACCTTC
CASSAGGYGYTF
>few|NA|TRBV25-1|TRBJ2-3
TGTGCCAGCAGTGACTTTAGGACCGCGGATACGCAGTATTTT
CASSDFRTADTQYF
>once|NA|TRBV9|TRBJ2-1
TGTGCCAGCAGCGTAGGGGGCCTGAGCCACAATGAGCAGTTCTTC
CASSVGGLSHNEQFF
>few|TRBD1|TRBV10-3|TRBJ2-7
TGTGCCATCAGGGGCAATACAGGGGAAAGCTCCTACGAGCAGTACTTC
CAIRGNTGESSYEQYF
>NA|NA|TRBV9|TRBJ2-7
TGTGCCAGCAGCGTGCACTATAACTACGAGCAGTACTTC
CASSVHYNYEQYF
>few|NA|TRBV6-6|TRBJ2-5
TGTGCCAGCAGTTATACGAGTGAGGGGCGAGAGACCCAGTACTTC
CASSYTSEGRETQYF
>NA|TRBD1|TRBV28|TRBJ2-7
TGTGCCAGCATTCCGGGACAGTCGGTCTACGAGCAGTACTTC
CASIPGQSVYEQYF
>few|NA|TRBV2|TRBJ1-2
TGTGCCAGCAGGTCGGGGGGAGCCAGGGAATATGGCTACACCTTC
CASRSGGAREYGYTF
>NA|NA|TRBV2|TRBJ2-3
TGTGCCAGCAGTGAGTCGCTATTGCTAGGAGTTCAAGCAGATACGCAGTATTTT
CASSESLLLGVQADTQYF
>NA|NA|TRBV21-1|TRBJ2-1
TGTGCCAGCAGCACTCGCTTTACTGAGCAGTTCTTC
CASSTRFTEQFF